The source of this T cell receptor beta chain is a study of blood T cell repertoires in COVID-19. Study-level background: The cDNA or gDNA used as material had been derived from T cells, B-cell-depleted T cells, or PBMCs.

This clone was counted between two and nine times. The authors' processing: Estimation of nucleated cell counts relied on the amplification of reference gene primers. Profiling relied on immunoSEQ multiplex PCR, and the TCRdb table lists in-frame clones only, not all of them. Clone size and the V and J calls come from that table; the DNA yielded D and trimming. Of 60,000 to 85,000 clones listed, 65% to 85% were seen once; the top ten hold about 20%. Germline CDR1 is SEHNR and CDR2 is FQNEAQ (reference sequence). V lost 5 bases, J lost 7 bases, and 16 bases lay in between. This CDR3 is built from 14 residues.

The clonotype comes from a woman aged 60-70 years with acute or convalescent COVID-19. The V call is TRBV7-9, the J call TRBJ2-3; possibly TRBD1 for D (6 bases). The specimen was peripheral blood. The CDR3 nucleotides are TGTGCCAGCAGCCCCTGGGACATTGCCCATACGCAGTATTTT. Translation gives CASSPWDIAHTQYF.